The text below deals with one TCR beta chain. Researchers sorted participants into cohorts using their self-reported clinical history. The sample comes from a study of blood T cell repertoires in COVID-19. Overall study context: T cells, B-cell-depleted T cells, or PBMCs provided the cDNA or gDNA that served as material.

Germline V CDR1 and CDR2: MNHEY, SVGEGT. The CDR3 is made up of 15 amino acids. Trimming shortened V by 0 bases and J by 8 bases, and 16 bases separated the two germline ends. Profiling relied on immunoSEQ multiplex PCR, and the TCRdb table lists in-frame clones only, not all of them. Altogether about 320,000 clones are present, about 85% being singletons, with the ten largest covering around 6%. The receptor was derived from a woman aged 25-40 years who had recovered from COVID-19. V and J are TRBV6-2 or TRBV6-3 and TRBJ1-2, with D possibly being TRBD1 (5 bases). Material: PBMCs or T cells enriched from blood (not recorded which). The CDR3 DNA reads TGTGCCAGCAGTTACTCGTCGGCCGGGGGAAAGGGCTACACCTTC. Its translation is CASSYSSAGGKGYTF.